This TCR beta chain is drawn from a study of T-cell memory formation after mild COVID-19. Germline lookup yields CDR1 SGHTA and CDR2 FQGNSA. Trimming removed 5 bases from V and 6 bases from J, with 12 bases in between. This CDR3 contains 13 residues. MiXCR, applied by TCRdb to the 5' RACE reads, yields one record per CDR3 protein. The top ten hold roughly an eighth of the sample, which has roughly 500,000 distinct CDR3 sequences, over 20% seen once. The gene calls are TRBV7-2 and TRBJ2-3, with D unclear. The sample consisted of PBMCs or a T cell subset sorted from them (not recorded which). The TCR sequence derives from an adult woman who had mild COVID-19 (a few samples of this study predate the infection). Cell type and time point are not known. This CDR3 reads CASSRSEGDTQYF. For the CDR3, the DNA is TGTGCCAGCAGCCGGTCGGAAGGGGATACGCAGTATTTT.